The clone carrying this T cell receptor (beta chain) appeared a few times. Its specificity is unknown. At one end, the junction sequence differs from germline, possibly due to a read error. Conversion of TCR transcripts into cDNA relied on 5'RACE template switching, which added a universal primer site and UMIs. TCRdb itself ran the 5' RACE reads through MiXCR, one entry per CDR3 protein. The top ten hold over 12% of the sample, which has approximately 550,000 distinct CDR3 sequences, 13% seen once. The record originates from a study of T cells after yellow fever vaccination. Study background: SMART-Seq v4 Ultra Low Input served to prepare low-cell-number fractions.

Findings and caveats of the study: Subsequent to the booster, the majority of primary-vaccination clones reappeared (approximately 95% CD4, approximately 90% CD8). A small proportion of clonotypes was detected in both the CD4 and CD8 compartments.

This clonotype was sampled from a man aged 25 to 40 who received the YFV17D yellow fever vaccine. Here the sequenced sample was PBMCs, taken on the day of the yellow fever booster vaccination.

The CDR3 loop reads CSVNYGPSYNEQFF. CDR3 DNA sequence: TGCAGCGTTAATTACGGGCCTAGCTACAATGAGCAGTTTTTC. The genes are TRBV29-1 and TRBJ2-1, with TRBD2 as a possible D gene (5 bases). This CDR3 comprises 14 residues. CDR1 is SQVTM, CDR2 ANQGSEA, per germline.